This TCR beta chain was observed in a study of cytomegalovirus exposure and HLA in healthy donors. Study findings and constraints: Despite most TCR sequences being rare, some public TCRs occurred in many donors.

PCR primers comprised 60 Vbeta and 13 Jbeta primers. Per the study methods: About 11 million of the 60 million to 90 million unique TCR beta chains counted in a later analysis were shared. Some clones are missing from TCRdb's copy, which holds only in-frame ones; the method was immunoSEQ multiplex PCR. That table gives V, J and clone size, and the DNA gave D and trimming. The sample shows more than 100,000 clones, 78% of them seen only once. Germline assignment: CDR1 LNHDA and CDR2 SQIVND (reference sequence). The J segment lost 0 bases and the V segment lost 1 base, leaving 9 bases of the junction unmatched. The CDR3 is 18 residues long. Concerning this clone itself: Its antigen is undetermined.

The chain uses TRBV19 and TRBJ1-5; 7 bases align to TRBD1. The specimen sequenced was PBMCs. The sequence derives from a woman aged 18-29 years in good health and CMV-seronegative. The CDR3: CASSIGRDSTFSNQPQHF. Here the CDR3 DNA reads TGTGCCAGTAGTATAGGGAGGGACAGCACTTTTAGCAATCAGCCCCAGCATTTT.